This T cell receptor beta chain stems from a study of human T cells and chemical hapten exposure. Study summary: During the roughly 26-week study period, patients had diphenylcyclopropenone applied to the scalp every week. Mostly female, the patients presented with alopecia areata, totalis or universalis. Findings and caveats of the study: Correlating positively with patch test score were the PT1 expanded TCR counts.

Time point defined: pre-sensitization, week 0. Treatment specified: therapeutic diphenylcyclopropenone sensitization with weekly scalp DPC. Unfractionated whole blood was the source from which total RNA was extracted. The CDR3 is 15 amino acids. Trimming removed 5 bases from V and 2 bases from J; junction bases left unmatched: 9. Per germline, CDR1 SGHAT and CDR2 FQNNGV. TCRdb independently ran MiXCR on the RACE reads; one entry per CDR3 protein. The top ten hold 25% to 35% of the sample, which has fewer than 45,000 distinct CDR3 sequences, about a tenth seen once. In the case of this clonotype: The antigen is not known.

This chain uses TRBV11-2 with TRBJ2-7; 7 bases line up with TRBD1. The source material was whole blood, sampled in connection with sensitization to the hapten diphenylcyclopropenone (DPC). The TCR comes from a man between 45 and 60 years old with alopecia areata. Some clones in this sample may be carry-over from other donors' samples. The CDR3 DNA is TGTGCCAGCAGCGTCACCGGGACAGATGCCTACGAGCAGTACTTC. Its protein is CASSVTGTDAYEQYF. The full variable domain, with the rest looked up from reference TRBV11-2 and TRBJ2-7, is EAGVAQSPRYKIIEKRQSVAFWCNPISGHATLYWYQQILGQGPKLLIQFQNNGVVDDSQLPKDRFSAERLKGVDSTLKIQPAKLEDSAVYLCASSVTGTDAYEQYFGPGTRLTVT.